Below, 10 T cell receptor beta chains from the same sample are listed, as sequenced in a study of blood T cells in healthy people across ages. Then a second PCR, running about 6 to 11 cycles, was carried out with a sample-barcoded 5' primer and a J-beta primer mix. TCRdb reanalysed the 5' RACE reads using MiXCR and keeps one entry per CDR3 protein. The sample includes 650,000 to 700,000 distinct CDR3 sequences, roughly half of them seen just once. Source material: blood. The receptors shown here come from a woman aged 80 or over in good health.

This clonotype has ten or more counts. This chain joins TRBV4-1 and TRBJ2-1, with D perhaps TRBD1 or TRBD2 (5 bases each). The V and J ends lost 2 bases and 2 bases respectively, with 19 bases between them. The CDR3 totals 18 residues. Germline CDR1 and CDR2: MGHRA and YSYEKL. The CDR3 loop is CASSQPKPGTSTYNEQFF. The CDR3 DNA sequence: TGCGCCAGCAGCCAACCAAAACCAGGGACCAGCACCTACAATGAGCAGTTCTTC.

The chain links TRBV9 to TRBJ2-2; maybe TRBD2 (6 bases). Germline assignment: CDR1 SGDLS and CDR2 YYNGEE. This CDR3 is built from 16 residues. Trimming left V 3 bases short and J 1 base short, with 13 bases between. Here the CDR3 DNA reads TGTGCCAGCAGCGCTCGGACTAACTTGAACACCGGGGAGCTGTTTTTT. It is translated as CASSARTNLNTGELFF.

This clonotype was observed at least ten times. The CDR3 nucleotides are TGTGCCAGCCGGACTCGTGGGGGGGTCTACAATGAGCAGTTCTTC. Translating gives CASRTRGGVYNEQFF. This chain links TRBV6-6 with TRBJ2-1; TRBD2 matches 7 bases. V dropped 8 bases and J dropped 3; count of bases not matched to a gene: 10. The CDR3 has 15 residues. Per the germline V gene, CDR1 is MNHNY and CDR2 is SVGAGI (reference sequence).

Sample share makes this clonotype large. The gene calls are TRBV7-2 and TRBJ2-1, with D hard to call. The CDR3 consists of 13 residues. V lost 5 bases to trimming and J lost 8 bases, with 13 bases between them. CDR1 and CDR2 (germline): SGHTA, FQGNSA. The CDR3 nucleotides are TGTGCCAGCAGCGTACCCCCTAGGGATGAGCAGTTCTTC. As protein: CASSVPPRDEQFF.

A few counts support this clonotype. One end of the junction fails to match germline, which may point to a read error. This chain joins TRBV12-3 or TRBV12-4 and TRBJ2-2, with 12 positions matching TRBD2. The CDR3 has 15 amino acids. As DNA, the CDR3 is TGTGCCAGCAGTCTAGCGGGGGGGCCCACCGGGGAGCTGTTTTTT. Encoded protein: CASSLAGGPTGELFF.

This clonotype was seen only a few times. The CDR3: CASSHDRGRRQNTEAFF. The CDR3 DNA follows: TGCGCCAGCAGCCACGACAGGGGAAGGAGACAGAACACTGAAGCTTTCTTT. The V call is TRBV5-1, the J call TRBJ1-1; 8 positions agree with TRBD1. The CDR3 is 17 amino acids. Germline V gene lookup returns CDR1 SGHRS and CDR2 YFSETQ. V dropped 4 bases and J dropped 1; count of bases not matched to a gene: 12.

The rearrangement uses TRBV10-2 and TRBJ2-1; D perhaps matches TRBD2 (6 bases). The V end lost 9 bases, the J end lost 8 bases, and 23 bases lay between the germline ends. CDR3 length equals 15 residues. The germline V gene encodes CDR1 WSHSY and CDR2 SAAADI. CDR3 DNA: TGCGCCAGTACCGAGGGGCAGGCGGGATGGGATGAGCAGTTCTTC. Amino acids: CASTEGQAGWDEQFF.

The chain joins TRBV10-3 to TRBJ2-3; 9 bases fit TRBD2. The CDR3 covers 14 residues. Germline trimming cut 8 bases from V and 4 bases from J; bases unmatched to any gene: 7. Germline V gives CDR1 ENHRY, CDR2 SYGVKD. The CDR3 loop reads CAIRQTSGSDTQYF. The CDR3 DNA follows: TGTGCCATCCGTCAGACTAGCGGATCAGATACGCAGTATTTT.

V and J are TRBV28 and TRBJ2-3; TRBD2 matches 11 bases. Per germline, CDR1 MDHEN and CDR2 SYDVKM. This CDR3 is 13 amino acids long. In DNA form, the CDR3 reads TGTGTCGTTACTAGCGGGGGCAGAGATACGCAGTATTTT. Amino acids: CVVTSGGRDTQYF.

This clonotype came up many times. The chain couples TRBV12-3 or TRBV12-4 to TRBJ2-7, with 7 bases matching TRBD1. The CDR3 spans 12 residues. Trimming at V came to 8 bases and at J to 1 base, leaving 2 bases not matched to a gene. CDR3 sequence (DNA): TGTGCCAGCGGGACAGCGTCCTACGAGCAGTACTTC. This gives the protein CASGTASYEQYF.